This T cell receptor beta chain was retrieved from a study of immune evolution from preneoplasia to lung adenocarcinoma. Trimming cost V 0 bases and J 4 bases; bases outside gene matches: 6. Germline CDR1 is SGHDN and CDR2 is FVKESK. CDR3 length: 17 amino acids. The assay was immunoSEQ multiplex PCR, and TCRdb's table has in-frame clones only and misses some. In the table there are 9,500 to 15,000 clones, 85% to 90% of which are singletons. This sequence was found in a person aged 45 to 69 with lung adenocarcinoma. J is TRBJ2-7 and V is TRBV14, with 13 bases fitting TRBD2. The sample was FFPE tissue from an adenomatous hyperplasia lung lesion. The subset denotes: atypical adenomatous hyperplasia (AAH), lung preneoplasia. DNA for the CDR3: TGTGCCAGCAGCCAAGATTCCAGGACTAGCGGGAGTTACGAGCAGTACTTC. As protein: CASSQDSRTSGSYEQYF.